The rows below give T cell receptor beta chains drawn from one sample of a study of blood T cells in healthy people across ages. Each CDR3 protein gets one entry after TCRdb re-called the 5' RACE reads with MiXCR. The data show roughly 1.5 million distinct CDR3 sequences, approximately 42% seen once. The source material was blood. These receptors were taken from a woman aged 18-29 years in good health. CDR3s include the opening cysteine and the closing phenylalanine or tryptophan. The D gene is left open where the match is weak. Clone size appears in some rows only: once, few, many, or a class for an expanded clone.

cdr3_nt cdr3_aa clone_size v_call d_call j_call cdr3_length
TGTGCCAGCAGTTTAGAGACAGCCACTGAAGCTTTCTTT CASSLETATEAFF few TRBV27 - TRBJ1-1 13
TGTGCCAGCAGCGTGGGTAGTTATTCCTACAATGAGCAGTACTTC CASSVGSYSYNEQYF - TRBV9 - TRBJ2-7 15
TGTGCCAGCAGTTATACACCTTTCACCTACGAGCAGTACTTC CASSYTPFTYEQYF - TRBV12-3/TRBV12-4 - TRBJ2-7 14
TGCAGCGTTTTGGGAGGAAACACCATATATTTT CSVLGGNTIYF - TRBV29-1 - TRBJ1-3 11
TGTGCCAGCAGCTTGGCCGGACAATTGGGACAGCCCCAGCATTTT CASSLAGQLGQPQHF - TRBV5-8 - TRBJ1-5 15
TGTGCCAGCAGCGCGGGACAGCTAAGGGGCAATCAGCCCCAGTATTTT CASSAGQLRGNQPQYF - TRBV7-2 - TRBJ2-3 16
TGCGCCAGCAGCCTAGCCTTGACAGGGAAGAATTCACCCCTCCACTTT CASSLALTGKNSPLHF - TRBV4-1 TRBD1 TRBJ1-6 16
TGTGCCAGCAGCCAACCAACTAGCGGGAGCGAGACCCAGTACTTC CASSQPTSGSETQYF - TRBV4-2 TRBD2 TRBJ2-5 15
TGTGCCAGCAGCCAAGAAGAGCGGGGGGCCGACTTCACAGATACGCAGTATTTT CASSQEERGADFTDTQYF - TRBV3-1 TRBD2 TRBJ2-3 18
TGCAGCGTGTGGACAGGGAACTACGAGAAGTACTTC CSVWTGNYEKYF - TRBV29-1 TRBD1 TRBJ2-5 12
TGTGCCACCAGCAGAGATCACGGCCGCACAGATACGCAGTATTTT CATSRDHGRTDTQYF - TRBV15 - TRBJ2-3 15
TGTGCCGGCTTGCGACAGGGAGAGCAGTACTTC CAGLRQGEQYF - TRBV2 TRBD1 TRBJ2-7 11
TGTGCCAGCAGCTTAAAGCAGGGGGTACTTAATGAGCAGTTCTTC CASSLKQGVLNEQFF - TRBV7-3 TRBD1 TRBJ2-1 15
TGTGCCACCAGTGATGGGGGTTGGACCCAGTACTTC CATSDGGWTQYF - TRBV24-1 - TRBJ2-5 12
TGCGCCAGCAGCCAAGATGTAGGGGACGATACGCAGTATTTT CASSQDVGDDTQYF - TRBV4-1 - TRBJ2-3 14
TGTGCCAGCAGTTCCGGGTACGGCAGAACTCCGTACTTC CASSSGYGRTPYF - TRBV28 - TRBJ2-5 13
TGTGCCAGCAGCTTAAAAGGCTGGGGCACTGAAGCTTTCTTT CASSLKGWGTEAFF - TRBV7-8 - TRBJ1-1 14
TGTGCCAGCAGCCGATTGGGACGGAGCTTCTCCTACGAGCAGTACTTC CASSRLGRSFSYEQYF - TRBV7-2 - TRBJ2-7 16
TGTGCCAGCAGCGTACTAGTTGGGAGCACAGATACGCAGTATTTT CASSVLVGSTDTQYF - TRBV3-1 - TRBJ2-3 15
TGTGCCAGCAGTCCAGCGAGTGGTGGCTACACCTTC CASSPASGGYTF few TRBV27 - TRBJ1-2 12
TGTGCCAGCAGTTTAGTACTGCGGGGCGAGCAGTACTTC CASSLVLRGEQYF - TRBV12-3/TRBV12-4 - TRBJ2-7 13
TGTGCCAGCAGTTTTGCGGCTTCCTACAATGAGCAGTTCTTC CASSFAASYNEQFF few TRBV12-3/TRBV12-4 - TRBJ2-1 14
TGTGCCAGCAGCGTAACTAGCGGACCCCTCGGCGGGGAGCTGTTTTTT CASSVTSGPLGGELFF - TRBV9 TRBD2 TRBJ2-2 16
TGTGCCATCAGTGGACGGACTAGCGGGGGGCTATACGAGCAGTACTTC CAISGRTSGGLYEQYF few TRBV10-3 TRBD2 TRBJ2-7 16
TGTGCCAGCAGCCAAGAGCTCAGGGAGACCGGGGAGCTGTTTTTT CASSQELRETGELFF - TRBV3-1 - TRBJ2-2 15
TGTGCCAGCACCGATAGCGGTCTACGGAATGAGCAGTTCTTC CASTDSGLRNEQFF few TRBV6-5 - TRBJ2-1 14
TGCGCCAGCAGCATGGGACGCGACACAGATACGCAGTATTTT CASSMGRDTDTQYF - TRBV5-1 - TRBJ2-3 14
TGCGCCAGCAGCCAAGCATGGGACATGAGCTCCTACGAGCAGTACTTC CASSQAWDMSSYEQYF - TRBV4-1 - TRBJ2-7 16
TGTGCCAGCAATTATCCTGGGAGAGCGGGTGAAGAGACCCAGTACTTC CASNYPGRAGEETQYF - TRBV6-2/TRBV6-3 - TRBJ2-5 16
TGCAGTGCTAGGTCAGGTGGGCTGCTAGCCAAAAACATTCAGTACTTC CSARSGGLLAKNIQYF - TRBV20-1 - TRBJ2-4 16
TGTGCCACCGGGGAGGGCGATGAGCAGTTCTTC CATGEGDEQFF few TRBV24-1 TRBD2 TRBJ2-1 11
TGTACCAGCAGTGAATTCGGGGGAGTCCCAGATACGCAGTATTTT CTSSEFGGVPDTQYF - TRBV25-1 - TRBJ2-3 15
TGTGCCAGCAGCGCGGACAGGAGCCAAGAGACCCAGTACTTC CASSADRSQETQYF - TRBV11-2 TRBD1 TRBJ2-5 14
TGCAGCGAAAAACAGCTATACGAGCAGTACTTC CSEKQLYEQYF few TRBV29-1 - TRBJ2-7 11
TGCAGTGCTCCTGCAGGGTCAGGCACAGATACGCAGTATTTT CSAPAGSGTDTQYF - TRBV20-1 - TRBJ2-3 14